Given below is one T cell receptor (beta chain) in context. Its antigen is currently not known. Per-base qualities were not stored, and no clone one base away is much larger. The time point tag for this specimen amounts to: around 25 months on ibrutinib. For TCR beta library preparation, approximately 2.2 micrograms of genomic DNA were isolated from cryopreserved PBMCs. Longitudinal blood samples from CLL patients on ibrutinib monotherapy underwent high-throughput TCR beta sequencing. The patients took part in an open-label, single-center phase 2 trial of ibrutinib monotherapy. Trimmed from V: 6 bases; trimmed from J: 5 bases; junction bases lacking a gene match: 5. The CDR3 numbers 13 residues from cysteine through phenylalanine. Only CDR3 DNA is held: 39 bases, read in frame from base 1. CDR1 and CDR2 are read off the germline V gene as SQVTM and ANQGSEA. This sample was included in a study of cytotoxic CD8 clonotypes in ibrutinib-treated CLL (dated by TCRdb to the early 2020s). About the investigation overall: In this cohort, some 14 patients were treatment-naive and roughly ten were relapsed/refractory, while around 18 had unmutated IGHV. Responses were partial in roughly 24 patients and complete in 2; after median around 68 months follow-up, about 14 stayed in remission and 12 progressed. Response samples were obtained after a median of around eleven months of treatment, with a range of roughly 6 to 40 months. Samples averaged 255,043 productive templates and some 96,000 productive rearrangements. Of the approximately 86 people in the trial, about 27 had longitudinal samples available. Cryopreserved peripheral blood mononuclear cells were obtained before treatment, at response, and at either sustained remission or disease progression. All remission and progressive disease samples were collected while patients were still receiving ibrutinib.

The goal of deep resolution MiSeq sequencing was a depth between 1 in 1 million and 1 in 200,000 T cells, and coverage averaged 10x per clonotype. The immunoSEQ hsTCRB Kit was used to generate TCR beta libraries. In the authors' own workflow: ImmunoSEQ Data Assistant and ImmunoSEQ Analyzer were used for data analysis, and V, D and J genes were assigned according to IMGT definitions. Clonality, with values ranging from 0 to 1, was calculated as one minus the normalized Shannon entropy of productive rearrangement frequencies. Public clonotype analysis was restricted to overrepresented clonotypes comprising at least 0.05% of each patient's repertoire. Thirteen repertoires from age-matched healthy donors, obtained from immuneACCESS, served as clonality controls. Not all clones reach the TCRdb copy of this immuneACCESS table, which keeps in-frame sequences only. Checked studies attribute under half of the gap to unresolved V genes and leave the rest unexplained. D and trimming come from the DNA, and the V and J calls and clone size come from that table. The sample table contains 250,000 or so clones; only one count was recorded for roughly 74% of them. The leading ten clones occupy less than 20% of the sample.

The research as a whole found: At baseline, clonality was higher than in age-matched healthy donors and showed a strong correlation with circulating CD8+ T-cell counts. Lymph node repertoires were not examined, and the timing of sampling was not matched between patients in sustained remission and those whose disease progressed. Public clonotypes were found to be uncommon and were observed to contract or remain stable during treatment; the increase in clonality was shown to reflect expansion of private clonotypes at ibrutinib response. An increase in clonality was observed at ibrutinib response, with clonality remaining stable during sustained remission and falling back toward baseline at progression.

The clonotype originates from a human donor with chronic lymphocytic leukemia. Specimen: PBMCs, collected after 24 months of ibrutinib treatment. The rearrangement combines TRBV29-1 with TRBJ1-5, and 9 junctional nucleotides match TRBD1. The DNA reads as follows: TGCAGCGTGGGGACAGGGCGAGATCAGCCCCAGCATTTT. Its translation is CSVGTGRDQPQHF.